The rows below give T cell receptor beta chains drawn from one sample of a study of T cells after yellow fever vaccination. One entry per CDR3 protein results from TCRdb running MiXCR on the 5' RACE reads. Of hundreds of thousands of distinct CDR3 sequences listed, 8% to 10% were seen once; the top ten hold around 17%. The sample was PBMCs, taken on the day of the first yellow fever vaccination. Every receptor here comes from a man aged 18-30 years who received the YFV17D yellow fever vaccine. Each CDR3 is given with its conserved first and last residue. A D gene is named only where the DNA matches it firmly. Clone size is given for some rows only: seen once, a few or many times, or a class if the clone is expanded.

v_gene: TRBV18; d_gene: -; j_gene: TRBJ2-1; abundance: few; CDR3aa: CASSPVDEQFF; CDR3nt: TGTGCCAGCTCACCAGTCGATGAGCAGTTCTTC
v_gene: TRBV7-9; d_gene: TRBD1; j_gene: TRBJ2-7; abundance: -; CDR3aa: CASSLAQGKLNEQYF; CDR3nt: TGTGCCAGCAGCTTAGCACAGGGGAAATTGAACGAGCAGTACTTC
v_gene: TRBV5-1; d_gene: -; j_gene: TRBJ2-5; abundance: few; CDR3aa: CASSRGSQGETQYF; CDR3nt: TGCGCCAGCAGCCGCGGTAGTCAGGGAGAGACCCAGTACTTC
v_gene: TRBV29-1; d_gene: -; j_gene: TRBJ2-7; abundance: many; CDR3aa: CSVVWTYEQYF; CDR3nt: TGCAGCGTTGTCTGGACCTACGAGCAGTACTTC
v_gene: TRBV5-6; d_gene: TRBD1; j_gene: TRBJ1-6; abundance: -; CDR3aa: CASSFPDRGNSPLHF; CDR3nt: TGTGCCAGCAGCTTTCCCGACAGGGGAAATTCACCCCTCCACTTT
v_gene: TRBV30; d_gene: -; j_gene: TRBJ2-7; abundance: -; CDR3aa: CAWGRTPSEEQYF; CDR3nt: TGTGCCTGGGGACGGACGCCCTCGGAAGAGCAGTACTTC
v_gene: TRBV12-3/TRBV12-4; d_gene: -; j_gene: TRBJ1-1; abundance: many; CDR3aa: CASSSLGRGTEAFF; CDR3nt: TGTGCCAGCAGTTCCCTTGGCAGGGGCACTGAAGCTTTCTTT
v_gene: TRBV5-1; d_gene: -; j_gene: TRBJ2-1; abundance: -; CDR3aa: CASSQDPENEQFF; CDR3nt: TGCGCCAGCAGCCAAGACCCGGAGAATGAGCAGTTCTTC
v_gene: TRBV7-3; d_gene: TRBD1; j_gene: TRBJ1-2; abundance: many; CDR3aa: CASSTGTGGGYTF; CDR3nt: TGTGCCAGCAGCACCGGGACAGGGGGCGGCTACACCTTC
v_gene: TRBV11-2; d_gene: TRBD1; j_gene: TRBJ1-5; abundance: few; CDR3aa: CASSLHEGGTGARRPQHF; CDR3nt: TGTGCCAGCAGCCTACATGAGGGGGGGACAGGGGCCCGCCGGCCCCAGCATTTT
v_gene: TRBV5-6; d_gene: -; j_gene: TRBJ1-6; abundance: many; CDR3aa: CASSLEGAGSPLHF; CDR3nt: TGTGCCAGCAGCTTAGAAGGGGCTGGTTCACCCCTCCACTTT
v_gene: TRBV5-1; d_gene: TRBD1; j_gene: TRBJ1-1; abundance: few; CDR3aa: CASSLHDRAEAFF; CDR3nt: TGCGCCAGCAGCTTGCACGACAGGGCTGAAGCTTTCTTT
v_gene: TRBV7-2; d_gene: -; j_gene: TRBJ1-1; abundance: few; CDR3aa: CASSSGGSTRGAFF; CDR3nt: TGTGCCAGCAGCTCCGGAGGGTCTACGAGAGGAGCTTTCTTT
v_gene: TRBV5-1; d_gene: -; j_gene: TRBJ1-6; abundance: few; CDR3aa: CASSFDGSPLHF; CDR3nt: TGCGCCAGCAGCTTCGACGGTTCACCCCTCCACTTT
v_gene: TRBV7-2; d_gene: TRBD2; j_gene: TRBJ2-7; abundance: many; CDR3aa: CASSVRPGLAGGEQYF; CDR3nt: TGTGCCAGCAGCGTCAGACCGGGACTAGCGGGAGGTGAGCAGTACTTC
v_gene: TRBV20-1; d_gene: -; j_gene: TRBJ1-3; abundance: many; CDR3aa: CSARDPRDSGNTIYF; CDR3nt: TGCAGTGCTAGAGATCCCCGGGACTCTGGAAACACCATATATTTT
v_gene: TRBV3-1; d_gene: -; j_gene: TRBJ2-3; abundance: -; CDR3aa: CASSPRARSDTQYF; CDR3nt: TGTGCCAGCAGCCCGCGGGCGCGGTCAGATACGCAGTATTTT
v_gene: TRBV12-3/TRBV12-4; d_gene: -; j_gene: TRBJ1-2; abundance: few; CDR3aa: CASSQPPGRGGNYGYTF; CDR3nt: TGTGCCAGCAGTCAACCCCCTGGAAGGGGCGGGAACTATGGCTACACCTTC
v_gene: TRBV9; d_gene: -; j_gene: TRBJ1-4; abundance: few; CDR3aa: CASSVSIGATNEKLFF; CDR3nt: TGTGCCAGCAGCGTCAGTATCGGGGCAACTAATGAAAAACTGTTTTTT
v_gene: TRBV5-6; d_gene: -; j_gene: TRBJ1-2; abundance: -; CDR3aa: CASSYRTAGGYTF; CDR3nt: TGTGCCAGCAGCTACCGGACAGCCGGCGGCTACACCTTC
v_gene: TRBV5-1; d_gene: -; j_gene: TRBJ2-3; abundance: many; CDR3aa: CASSLGLTAADTQYF; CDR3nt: TGCGCCAGCAGCTTGGGACTTACGGCGGCAGATACGCAGTATTTT
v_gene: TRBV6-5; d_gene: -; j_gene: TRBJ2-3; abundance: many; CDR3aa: CASSHGTDTQYF; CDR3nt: TGTGCCAGCAGCCATGGCACAGATACGCAGTATTTT
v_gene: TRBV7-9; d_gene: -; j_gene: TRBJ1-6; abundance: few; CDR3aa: CASSSDSYNSPLHF; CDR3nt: TGTGCCAGCAGCTCGGACAGTTATAATTCACCCCTCCACTTT
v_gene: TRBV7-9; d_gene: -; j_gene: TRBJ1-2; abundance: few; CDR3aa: CASSLGMRVLDYGYTF; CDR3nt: TGTGCCAGCAGCTTAGGAATGAGGGTCTTGGACTATGGCTACACCTTC
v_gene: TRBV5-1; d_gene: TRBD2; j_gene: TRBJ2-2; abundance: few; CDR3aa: CASSYTTSGNTGELFF; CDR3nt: TGCGCCAGCAGCTACACCACTAGCGGAAACACCGGGGAGCTGTTTTTT
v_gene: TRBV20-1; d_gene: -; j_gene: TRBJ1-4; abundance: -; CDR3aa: CSARGSGVEKLFF; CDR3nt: TGCAGTGCTAGAGGCAGTGGGGTAGAAAAACTGTTTTTT
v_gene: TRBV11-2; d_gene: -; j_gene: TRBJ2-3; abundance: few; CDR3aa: CASSLPGTDTQYF; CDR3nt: TGTGCCAGCAGCCTTCCGGGCACAGATACGCAGTATTTT
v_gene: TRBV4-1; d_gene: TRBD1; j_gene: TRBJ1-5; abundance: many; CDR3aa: CASSAGQGPKGPQHF; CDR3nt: TGCGCCAGCAGCGCCGGACAGGGTCCCAAGGGGCCCCAGCATTTT
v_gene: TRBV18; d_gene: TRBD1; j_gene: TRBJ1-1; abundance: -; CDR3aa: CASRIPGQGASEAFF; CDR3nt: TGTGCCAGCCGGATACCTGGACAGGGGGCGAGTGAAGCTTTCTTT
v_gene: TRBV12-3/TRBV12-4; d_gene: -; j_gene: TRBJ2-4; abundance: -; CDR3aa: CASSPLQNIQYF; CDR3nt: TGTGCCAGCAGTCCCCTCCAAAACATTCAGTACTTC
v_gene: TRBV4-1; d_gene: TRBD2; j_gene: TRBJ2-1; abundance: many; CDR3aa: CASSQPGLAGSEQFF; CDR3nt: TGCGCCAGCAGCCAACCGGGACTAGCGGGGTCGGAGCAGTTCTTC
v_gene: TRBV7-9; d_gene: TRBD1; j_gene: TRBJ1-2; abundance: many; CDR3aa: CASSRPGQIYGYTF; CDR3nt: TGTGCCAGCAGCCGCCCGGGACAGATCTATGGCTACACCTTC
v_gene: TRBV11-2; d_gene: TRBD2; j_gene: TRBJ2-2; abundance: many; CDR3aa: CASSLLAGPNTGELFF; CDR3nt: TGTGCCAGCAGCTTATTAGCGGGCCCAAACACCGGGGAGCTGTTTTTT
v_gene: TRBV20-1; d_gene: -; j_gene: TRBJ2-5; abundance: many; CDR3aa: CSAQRAGLETQYF; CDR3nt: TGCAGTGCTCAGAGGGCGGGACTGGAGACCCAGTACTTC
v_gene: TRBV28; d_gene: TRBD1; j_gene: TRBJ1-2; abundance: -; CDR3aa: CATQTGQGSPYGYTF; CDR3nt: TGTGCCACCCAAACGGGACAGGGTTCCCCCTATGGCTACACCTTC
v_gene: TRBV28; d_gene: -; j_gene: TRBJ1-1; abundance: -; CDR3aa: CASRPRGNTEAFF; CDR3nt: TGTGCCAGCAGACCCAGGGGAAACACTGAAGCTTTCTTT
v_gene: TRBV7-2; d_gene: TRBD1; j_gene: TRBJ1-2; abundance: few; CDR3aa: CASSSALSQGTRHGYTF; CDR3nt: TGTGCCAGCAGTTCAGCCCTATCACAGGGGACGCGCCATGGCTACACCTTC
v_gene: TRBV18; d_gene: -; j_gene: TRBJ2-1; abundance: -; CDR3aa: CASSPPSQGYNEQFF; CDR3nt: TGTGCCAGCTCACCACCATCGCAGGGGTACAATGAGCAGTTCTTC
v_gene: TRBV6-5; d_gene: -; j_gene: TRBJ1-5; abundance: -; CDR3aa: CASSSIGGNQPQHF; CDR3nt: TGTGCCAGCAGTTCCATCGGTGGCAATCAGCCCCAGCATTTT
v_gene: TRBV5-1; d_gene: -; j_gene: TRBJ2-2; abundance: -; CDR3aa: CASSLALLATGELFF; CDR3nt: TGCGCCAGCAGCTTGGCCTTACTGGCCACCGGGGAGCTGTTTTTT
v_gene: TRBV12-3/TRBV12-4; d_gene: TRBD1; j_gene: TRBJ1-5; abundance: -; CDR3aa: CASSSDRGIRRQHF; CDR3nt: TGTGCCAGCAGTTCCGACAGGGGAATTCGTCGCCAGCATTTT
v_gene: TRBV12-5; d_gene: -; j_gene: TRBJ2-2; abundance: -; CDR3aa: CASTVLGGRDILKIGELFF; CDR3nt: TGTGCTAGCACCGTTTTGGGGGGGCGGGATATCCTGAAGATCGGGGAGCTGTTTTTT
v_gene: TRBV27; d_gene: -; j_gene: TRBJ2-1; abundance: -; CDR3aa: CASSFAGATNEQFF; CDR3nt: TGTGCCAGCAGTTTCGCGGGGGCGACCAATGAGCAGTTCTTC
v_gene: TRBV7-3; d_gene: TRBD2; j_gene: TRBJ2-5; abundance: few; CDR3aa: CASSLTGRGILETQYF; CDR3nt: TGTGCCAGCAGCTTAACCGGGCGGGGGATCTTGGAGACCCAGTACTTC
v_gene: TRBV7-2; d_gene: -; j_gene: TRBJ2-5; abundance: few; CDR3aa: CASSSGGSFSGTQYF; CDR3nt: TGTGCCAGCAGCTCCGGAGGGAGCTTTAGTGGGACCCAGTACTTC